The present TCR beta chain was sequenced within a study of cytomegalovirus exposure and HLA in healthy donors. General study results and limits: A prior analysis recorded that most TCR beta V segments were productive about 87% or about 30% of the time.

Regarding this clone: As yet, its antigen is unknown.

PCR was performed using 60 Vbeta and 13 Jbeta primers. The table came from immunoSEQ multiplex PCR; TCRdb's copy has only in-frame clones and leaves some out. The table has over 150,000 clones, about 80% seen once. The sample comprised PBMCs. The clonotype was recovered from a woman aged 25-40 years in good health and CMV-seronegative.

The chain's CDR3 is CASSSQGRGNQPQHF. The CDR3 bases are TGTGCCAGCAGTTCCCAGGGGCGAGGCAATCAGCCCCAGCATTTT. This sequence joins TRBV27 and TRBJ1-5; the D gene is possibly TRBD1 (6 bases). V dropped 4 bases and J dropped 2 bases, with 12 bases sitting between them. The CDR3 has 15 amino acids. Germline V gene sequence: CDR1 MNHEY, CDR2 SMNVEV (reference sequence).